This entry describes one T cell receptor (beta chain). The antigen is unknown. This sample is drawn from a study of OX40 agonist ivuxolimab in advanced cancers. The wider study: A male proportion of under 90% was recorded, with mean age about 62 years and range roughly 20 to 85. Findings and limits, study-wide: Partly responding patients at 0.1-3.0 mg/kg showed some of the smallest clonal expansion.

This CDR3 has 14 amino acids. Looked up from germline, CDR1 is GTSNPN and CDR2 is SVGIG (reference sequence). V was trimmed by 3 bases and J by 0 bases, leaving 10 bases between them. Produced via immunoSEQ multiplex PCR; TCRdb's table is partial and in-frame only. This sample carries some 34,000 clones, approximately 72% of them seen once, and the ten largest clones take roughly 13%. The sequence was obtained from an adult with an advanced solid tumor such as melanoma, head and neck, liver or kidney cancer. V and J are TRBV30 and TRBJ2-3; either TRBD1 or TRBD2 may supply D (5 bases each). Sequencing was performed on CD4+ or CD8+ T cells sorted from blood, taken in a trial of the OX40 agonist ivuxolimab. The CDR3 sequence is CAWRERDSTDTQYF. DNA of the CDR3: TGTGCCTGGAGGGAGAGGGACAGCACAGATACGCAGTATTTT.